Each of the 18 T cell receptor beta chains below was sequenced from the same sample in a study of T cell responses to AZD1222 COVID-19 vaccine. Some clones are missing from TCRdb's copy, which holds only in-frame ones; the method was immunoSEQ multiplex PCR. The table lists approximately 120,000 clones, 87% of them singletons. Sample: peripheral blood, taken on day 0 of AZD1222 vaccination. All receptors derive from an adult in good health.

V and J are TRBV2 and TRBJ2-5, with a tentative D call TRBD2 (5 bases). CDR3 length: 12 amino acids. Germline V CDR1 and CDR2: SNHLY, FYNNEI. Trimming left V 7 bases short and J 7 bases short, with 13 bases between. CDR3 sequence reads: CASNMIRGTQYF. CDR3 bases: TGTGCCAGCAACATGATCCGGGGGACCCAGTACTTC.

This clone occurred once. The chain couples TRBV19 to TRBJ1-2; no reliable D call. The length of the CDR3 is 11 residues. V was trimmed by 6 bases and J by 6 bases, leaving 8 bases between them. Germline V lookup: CDR1 LNHDA, CDR2 SQIVND (reference sequence). In DNA, the CDR3 is TGTGCCAGTAGGAACCTTGATGGCTACACCTTC. This sequence encodes CASRNLDGYTF.

The chain carries TRBV5-1 and TRBJ1-2; D is ambiguous. Germline V gene sequence: CDR1 SGHRS, CDR2 YFSETQ. The CDR3 spans 13 residues. The V and J ends lost 6 bases and 4 bases respectively, with 13 bases between them. In nucleotides, the CDR3 is TGCGCCAGCACCTTCGAGGGCAGCTATGGCTACACCTTC. Translating it yields CASTFEGSYGYTF.

The V and J genes are TRBV6-2 or TRBV6-3 and TRBJ2-3; 7 bases fit TRBD2. The V gene's germline CDR1 is MNHEY and CDR2 SVGEGT. J was trimmed by 2 bases and V by 3 bases; bases with no gene match: 5. The CDR3 is 15 residues long. CDR3 loop: CASSYSTSDTDTQYF. The CDR3 DNA sequence: TGTGCCAGCAGTTATTCAACTAGCGACACAGATACGCAGTATTTT.

This clone has only one observation. The V call is TRBV12-3 or TRBV12-4, the J call TRBJ2-1; D is ambiguous. The CDR3 is made up of 10 amino acids. V lost 2 bases and J 10 bases, leaving 3 bases between the germline ends. CDR3 nucleotide sequence: TGTGCCAGCAGTTTACTGGAGCAGTTCTTC. The encoded protein is CASSLLEQFF.

This chain connects TRBV4-2 to TRBJ1-3; no firm D call. The CDR3 is made up of 12 amino acids. In germline, CDR1 is LGHNA, CDR2 YNFKEQ. Trimming left V 3 bases short and J 6 bases short, with 6 bases between. The CDR3 DNA follows: TGTGCCAGCAGCCAGATGGAAAACACCATATATTTT. This translates into CASSQMENTIYF.

This chain uses TRBV27 with TRBJ1-6; D is uncertain. Trimming cost V 6 bases and J 1 base, with 13 bases left between them. CDR1 is MNHEY and CDR2 is SMNVEV in the germline V gene (reference sequence). The CDR3 sequence is 16 residues long. Here the CDR3 reads CASRPKQKSYNSPLHF. CDR3 DNA: TGTGCCAGCAGGCCGAAACAGAAATCCTATAATTCACCCCTCCACTTT.

The rearrangement links TRBV28 to TRBJ2-7; a weak D match, TRBD1 (5 bases). The CDR3 is 15 residues long. The ends were cut back, 5 bases at V and 5 bases at J, with 19 bases in the middle. Germline values: CDR1 MDHEN, CDR2 SYDVKM. The CDR3 spells CASSGLQERSNEQYF. For the CDR3, the DNA is TGTGCCAGCAGTGGTCTACAGGAACGGAGCAACGAGCAGTACTTC.

The chain carries TRBV6-5 and TRBJ1-5, with TRBD1 matching 7 bases. Trimming took 2 bases from V and 6 from J; bases not matched to a gene: 4. Germline CDR1 reads MNHEY; CDR2 reads SVGAGI. The CDR3 sequence is 14 residues long. CDR3 coding DNA: TGTGCCAGCAGTTACGACAGGGAATCTCAGCCCCAGCATTTT. Protein product: CASSYDRESQPQHF.

The chain combines TRBV6-5 with TRBJ2-1; D possibly corresponds to TRBD1 (6 bases). CDR1 and CDR2 from the germline V gene are MNHEY and SVGAGI. V lost 6 bases to trimming and J lost 9 bases, with 18 bases between them. The CDR3 totals 14 residues. In DNA, the CDR3 is TGTGCCAGCAGGGGTACAGGGTCTCGGGGTGAGCAGTTCTTC. Protein sequence: CASRGTGSRGEQFF.

CDR3 in amino acids: CAISPGQPNEKLFF. CDR3 nucleotides: TGTGCCATCAGTCCGGGACAACCCAATGAAAAACTGTTTTTT. V gene TRBV10-3 combines with J gene TRBJ1-4; maybe TRBD1 (6 bases). V was trimmed by 5 bases and J by 5 bases, leaving 12 bases between them. CDR3 size: 14 residues. Germline V gene lookup returns CDR1 ENHRY and CDR2 SYGVKD.

This clone was found once. CDR3 in DNA: TGTGCCAGCAGTTCCACAACAATCAATCGGGGCGGCTACACCTTC. Its protein is CASSSTTINRGGYTF. V is TRBV6-5 and J is TRBJ1-2; D may be TRBD1 (5 bases). CDR1 is MNHEY and CDR2 is SVGAGI in the germline V gene. V shed 4 bases and J shed 8 bases, with 20 bases lying between them. The length of the CDR3 is 15 residues.

This chain joins TRBV5-1 and TRBJ1-2; D may be TRBD1 (6 bases). Germline V lookup: CDR1 SGHRS, CDR2 YFSETQ. V lost 4 bases, J lost 7 bases, and 14 bases lay in between. The CDR3 loop spans 13 amino acids. CDR3 loop: CASSPPGDFGYTF. As DNA, the CDR3 is TGCGCCAGCAGCCCCCCAGGGGACTTTGGCTACACCTTC.

This chain links TRBV7-9 with TRBJ2-7, with D perhaps TRBD1 (5 bases). Trimming removed 6 bases from V and 7 bases from J, with 13 bases in between. Germline CDR1 is SEHNR and CDR2 is FQNEAQ (reference sequence). CDR3 length equals 12 residues. The CDR3: CASSFTGGEQYF. In nucleotides, the CDR3 is TGTGCCAGCAGTTTTACAGGTGGGGAGCAGTACTTC.

V gene TRBV24-1 combines with J gene TRBJ2-5; 7 positions agree with TRBD2. The CDR3 runs to 14 residues. Germline CDR1 KGHDR, CDR2 SFDVKD. Trimming at V came to 5 bases and at J to 3 bases, leaving 5 bases not matched to a gene. The CDR3, as DNA: TGTGCCACCAGTGCCTGGGCGGGGGAAGAGACCCAGTACTTC. Protein product: CATSAWAGEETQYF.

The V and J genes are TRBV30 and TRBJ1-6; the D is unclear. The germline V gene has CDR1 GTSNPN and CDR2 SVGIG (reference sequence). Trimming removed 0 bases from V and 8 bases from J, with 11 bases in between. This CDR3 is built from 14 residues. The CDR3: CAWSVLGFYSPLHF. CDR3 nucleotide sequence: TGTGCCTGGAGTGTACTGGGGTTTTATTCACCCCTCCACTTT. Full variable domain (rest looked up from reference TRBV30 and TRBJ1-6): SQTIHQWPATLVQPVGSPLSLECTVEGTSNPNLYWYRQAAGRGLQLLFYSVGIGQISSEVPQNLSASRPQDRQFILSSKKLLLSDSGFYLCAWSVLGFYSPLHFGNGTRLTVT.

The rearrangement joins TRBV19 to TRBJ2-3, with a tentative D call TRBD2 (6 bases). CDR1 and CDR2 from the germline V gene are LNHDA and SQIVND (reference sequence). V was cut by 7 bases and J by 1 base, with 6 bases left in between. CDR3 length equals 12 residues. Written as DNA, the CDR3 is TGTGCCAGTACGGGAGGCACAGATACGCAGTATTTT. Translation gives CASTGGTDTQYF.

The rearrangement uses TRBV7-9 and TRBJ1-5; TRBD1 matches at 9 bases. The V gene's germline CDR1 is SEHNR and CDR2 FQNEAQ (reference sequence). CDR3 length equals 14 residues. Losses at the gene ends were 5 bases for V and 6 bases for J; bases not matched to a gene: 5. For the CDR3, the DNA is TGTGCCAGCAGCAGGACAGGGGAGGTTCAGCCCCAGCATTTT. This codes for CASSRTGEVQPQHF.